What follows are 15 T cell receptor beta chains derived from one specimen sequenced in a study of control samples from healthy donors and cancer patients. Clones were read by immunoSEQ multiplex PCR, and TCRdb kept only the in-frame ones, dropping some. The sample consists of fewer than 130,000 clones, 88% of them appearing once. The sequencing input was PBMCs. All receptors derive from a woman aged 55-69 years with lung cancer.

J is TRBJ2-5 and V is TRBV30; D is unresolved. CDR1 GTSNPN and CDR2 SVGIG come from the germline V gene (reference sequence). This CDR3 region has 13 residues. The V and J ends lost 2 bases and 4 bases respectively, with 11 bases between them. The CDR3 is CAWSRAVLETQYF. The CDR3 DNA reads TGTGCCTGGAGTAGGGCCGTTTTAGAGACCCAGTACTTC.

This chain links TRBV30 with TRBJ2-1, with TRBD1 identical over 7 bases. J gave up 0 bases and V 7 bases, and 6 bases lay outside the gene matches. The CDR3 covers 14 residues. Germline V gene lookup returns CDR1 GTSNPN and CDR2 SVGIG (reference sequence). The CDR3 sequence is CALRPGGSYNEQFF. In DNA, the CDR3 is TGTGCCTTACGACCAGGGGGCTCCTACAATGAGCAGTTCTTC. Full variable domain (rest looked up from reference TRBV30 and TRBJ2-1): SQTIHQWPATLVQPVGSPLSLECTVEGTSNPNLYWYRQAAGRGLQLLFYSVGIGQISSEVPQNLSASRPQDRQFILSSKKLLLSDSGFYLCALRPGGSYNEQFFGPGTRLTVL.

The J gene is TRBJ1-6, the V gene TRBV6-1; D perhaps matches TRBD1 (6 bases). V was clipped by 1 base and J by 0 bases, with 10 bases between them. CDR1 is MNHNS and CDR2 is SASEGT in the germline V gene. The CDR3 consists of 17 residues. The CDR3: CASSEGQGSSYNSPLHF. CDR3 bases: TGTGCCAGCAGTGAAGGGCAGGGGAGCTCCTATAATTCACCCCTCCACTTT.

This chain joins TRBV7-8 and TRBJ1-4, with no clear D. Per germline, CDR1 SGHVS and CDR2 FQNEAQ. The CDR3 is 13 amino acids. Between the trimmed V and J ends, which lost 1 base and 8 bases, there was a span of 8 bases. The DNA for the CDR3 is TGTGCCAGCAGCTTAGGGGCGCGAGAAAAACTGTTTTTT. Its translation: CASSLGAREKLFF.

The rearrangement links TRBV7-2 to TRBJ1-5, with 7 bases matching TRBD1. Germline CDR1 SGHTA, CDR2 FQGNSA. The CDR3 totals 15 residues. V trimming: 5 bases; J trimming: 3 bases; junction bases outside the gene matches: 7. Here the CDR3 DNA reads TGTGCCAGCAGCCGCGGGACAGCAATCAATCAGCCCCAGCATTTT. It translates to CASSRGTAINQPQHF. The full variable domain, completed using reference TRBV7-2 and TRBJ1-5, is GAGVSQSPSNKVTEKGKDVELRCDPISGHTALYWYRQSLGQGLEFLIYFQGNSAPDKSGLPSDRFSAERTGGSVSTLTIQRTQQEDSAVYLCASSRGTAINQPQHFGDGTRLSIL.

V gene TRBV6-1 combines with J gene TRBJ1-2; D uncertain. This CDR3 region has 13 residues. Germline loops: CDR1 MNHNS, CDR2 SASEGT. The V and J ends lost 0 bases and 2 bases respectively, with 4 bases between them. The CDR3 sequence: CASSEAGNYGYTF. CDR3 coding DNA: TGTGCCAGCAGTGAAGCGGGGAACTATGGCTACACCTTC.

This chain uses TRBV28 with TRBJ2-4; D gene ambiguous. The CDR3 runs 12 residues. V gave up 5 bases and J gave up 4 bases, with 6 bases separating them. The germline gives CDR1 MDHEN, CDR2 SYDVKM. CDR3 residues: CASSGNKNIQYF. The CDR3 region has the DNA TGTGCCAGCAGTGGCAATAAAAACATTCAGTACTTC.

The chain recombines TRBV27 with TRBJ1-3; D not certain. The V and J ends lost 6 bases and 0 bases respectively, with 18 bases between them. From germline, CDR1 is MNHEY and CDR2 SMNVEV (reference sequence). The CDR3 runs to 17 residues. Here the CDR3 reads CASSPGPSWISGNTIYF. In DNA, the CDR3 is TGTGCCAGCAGCCCCGGACCGAGTTGGATCTCTGGAAACACCATATATTTT.

The gene calls are TRBV6-5 and TRBJ1-2; no clear D. The CDR3 extends over 12 amino acids. Trimming stripped 6 bases from V and 4 bases from J, with 9 bases between. CDR1 is MNHEY and CDR2 is SVGAGI in the germline V gene. DNA of the CDR3: TGTGCCAGCAGCCCCCCGGGCTATGGCTACACCTTC. Protein sequence: CASSPPGYGYTF.

The chain is built from TRBV15 and TRBJ1-2; 7 nucleotides align to TRBD1. Losses at the gene ends were 0 bases for V and 4 bases for J; bases not matched to a gene: 5. This CDR3 has 15 residues. Germline V gene sequence: CDR1 LNHNV, CDR2 YYDKDF (reference sequence). The CDR3 DNA follows: TGTGCCACCAGCAGAGATCCGGGACAGTTCTATGGCTACACCTTC. It translates to CATSRDPGQFYGYTF.

The V and J genes are TRBV5-1 and TRBJ2-7; D is possibly TRBD2 (6 bases). Trimming removed 0 bases from V and 5 bases from J, with 12 bases in between. CDR3 length: 14 amino acids. Germline values: CDR1 SGHRS, CDR2 YFSETQ. The CDR3: CASSLAGGNDEQYF. The CDR3, as DNA: TGCGCCAGCAGCTTGGCCGGAGGGAACGACGAGCAGTACTTC.

V and J are TRBV5-4 and TRBJ2-2, with TRBD2 matching 7 bases. This CDR3 region has 15 residues. The germline V gene encodes CDR1 SGHNT and CDR2 YYREEE (reference sequence). J gave up 0 bases and V 4 bases, and 3 bases lay outside the gene matches. The CDR3 protein is CASSRAGANTGELFF. The CDR3 nucleotides are TGTGCCAGCAGCCGCGCGGGGGCGAACACCGGGGAGCTGTTTTTT.

Of note for this clone: The same CDR3 is also encoded by other DNA sequences in this sample. The rearrangement joins TRBV18 to TRBJ2-2; D is uncertain. CDR3 length: 13 residues. Trimming stripped 0 bases from V and 1 base from J, with 0 bases between. Germline CDR1 KGHSH, CDR2 LQKENI. As DNA, the CDR3 is TGTGCCAGCTCACCACCGAACACCGGGGAGCTGTTTTTT. The encoded protein is CASSPPNTGELFF.

The V gene is TRBV6-1, the J gene TRBJ1-2; no definite D call. The CDR3 totals 14 residues. Trimming shortened V by 2 bases and J by 7 bases, and 14 bases separated the two germline ends. The germline V gene has CDR1 MNHNS and CDR2 SASEGT. The CDR3 reads CASSETVAGSGYTF. The CDR3 region has the DNA TGTGCCAGCAGTGAAACAGTCGCCGGAAGTGGCTACACCTTC.

The CDR3 protein is CASSPGTGGDTQYF. The CDR3 nucleotides are TGTGCCAGCAGCCCCGGGACGGGAGGGGATACGCAGTATTTT. V and J are TRBV9 and TRBJ2-3, with 8 bases aligning to TRBD2. J was trimmed by 6 bases and V by 4 bases; bases with no gene match: 7. Germline lookup yields CDR1 SGDLS and CDR2 YYNGEE. CDR3 size: 14 residues. Supplemented by reference TRBV9 and TRBJ2-3, the full variable domain reads DSGVTQTPKHLITATGQRVTLRCSPRSGDLSVYWYQQSLDQGLQFLIQYYNGEERAKGNILERFSAQQFPDLHSELNLSSLELGDSALYFCASSPGTGGDTQYFGPGTRLTVL.